This T cell receptor beta chain was observed in a study of blood T cell repertoires in COVID-19 (dated by TCRdb to 2019 to 2021). The study in broad terms: Samples from collaborators originated in the United States, Italy and Spain and spanned both the acute and convalescent phases of COVID-19. The prospective study material was composed of cDNA or gDNA derived from T cells, B-cell-depleted T cells, or PBMCs. Subjects who had been exposed to COVID-19, were actively infected with it, or had recovered from it provided the deeply sampled blood TCRbeta repertoires that made up the dataset. The repertoires were released in a freely available public database meant as a resource for research on the immune response to SARS-CoV-2. The samples were drawn from the first 160 participants of the ongoing ImmuneRACE study and from over 950 subjects provided by 6 global collaborators. The sample metadata nearly always contained a de-identified subject ID, COVID-19 status, age in years and sex. Where HLA class I and class II types were available, the types were taken from metadata supplied by the sample provider, not from assay-based typing. The paper's findings and limits, for the study overall: Clinical and demographic metadata were provided uncurated, with the amount varying by source and participant.

Each collaborating institution followed its own protocols to collect whole blood in K2EDTA tubes. Collaborator samples were shipped for TCRbeta analysis as frozen whole blood, isolated PBMCs, or DNA extracted from either sample type. Worth noting for this clone: Its antigen is currently not known. Relative to the germline gene, one junction end is altered; a read error may explain this.

TCRbeta CDR3 regions were amplified from genomic DNA by means of the immunoSEQ Assay, a bias-controlled multiplex PCR. On the authors' methods: The number of nucleated cells in each sample was estimated from the amplification of reference gene primers within the assay. To quantify the absolute abundance of each unique TCRbeta CDR3 rearrangement, sequence reads were collapsed and filtered. For each sample, productive Simpson clonality was calculated by taking the square root of Simpson's diversity index across productive rearrangements. Sourced from immuneACCESS, this table was stored by TCRdb with only in-frame sequences that have V and J called. A share of the clones is absent; for the studies checked, an unresolved V gene accounts for under half, and the remainder has no known explanation. That table is the source of V, J and clone size, and D and trimming were worked out from the DNA. The table for this sample lists approximately 67,000 clones; about 90% of them were counted only once. The top ten constitute around 6.7% of the sample.

The germline V gene (reference sequence) supplies CDR1 SSHAT and CDR2 FNYEAQ. The CDR3 sequence holds 16 residues, the cysteine and phenylalanine included. Only CDR3 DNA remains: 48 bases, in frame from the first base. Source material: peripheral blood. The V gene is TRBV7-7 and the J gene is TRBJ2-5, with the D call tentatively TRBD1 or TRBD2, each fitting 8 bases. This clonotype originated in a human donor in a cohort sampled during active COVID-19. This receptor has the CDR3 CASSLAGTGGQETQYF. The bases read TGTGCTAGCAGCTTAGCGGGGACAGGAGGCCAAGAGACCCAGTACTTC. Here the CDR3 is joined to the reference TRBV7-7 and TRBJ2-5 genes, and the full variable domain is: GAGVSQSPRYKVTKRGQDVTLRCDPISSHATLYWYQQALGQGPEFLTYFNYEAQPDKSGLPSDRFSAERPEGSISTLTIQRTEQRDSAMYRCASSLAGTGGQETQYFGPGTRLLVL.